Below, 9 T cell receptor beta chains from the same sample are listed, as sequenced in a study of graft-versus-host responses after intestinal transplantation. The study plated about 200,000 CFSE-labeled responders with about 200,000 irradiated, violet-dye-labeled stimulators. TCRdb's table, derived via immunoSEQ multiplex PCR, lists solely in-frame clones and lacks some. This sample has 7,000 or so clones, with about 24% found just once. Sequencing was performed on alloreactive CD8+ T cells from a mixed lymphocyte reaction culture, taken before transplantation. This sample's subset: CFSE-low proliferating T cells sorted from roughly six-day pre-transplant mixed lymphocyte reaction (GvH or HvG direction). These TCRs come from a human patient who was an organ donor for intestinal transplantation.

By proportion, this clone is medium-sized. The rearrangement uses TRBV4-3 and TRBJ2-7; 9 bases align to TRBD1. This CDR3 comprises 15 residues. Per germline, CDR1 LGHNA and CDR2 YSLEER. V lost 2 bases, J lost 3 bases, and 5 bases stayed unmatched. The CDR3 reads CASSQYAGQGYEQYF. CDR3 coding DNA: TGCGCCAGCAGCCAATACGCGGGACAGGGCTACGAGCAGTACTTC.

This clone was observed a handful of times. The chain combines TRBV7-9 with TRBJ2-7; 9 nucleotides match TRBD2. Germline loops: CDR1 SEHNR, CDR2 FQNEAQ (reference sequence). V shed 5 bases and J 3 bases; nucleotides not matched to a gene: 11. The CDR3 loop spans 16 amino acids. DNA of the CDR3: TGTGCCAGCAGCCAAGATGGTCTAGCGGGGAACTACGAGCAGTACTTC. The encoded protein is CASSQDGLAGNYEQYF.

This clone was seen more than once but under ten times. The chain couples TRBV28 to TRBJ1-5; D is unclear. V was pared by 2 bases and J by 5 bases, with 19 bases between. CDR1 and CDR2 from the germline V gene are MDHEN and SYDVKM. This CDR3 is built from 17 residues. The CDR3 nucleotides are TGTGCCAGCAGTTTAGGCAACCGACCAGCGTGGCATCAGCCCCAGCATTTT. Residues: CASSLGNRPAWHQPQHF.

This chain joins TRBV19 and TRBJ2-2; D may match TRBD1 or TRBD2 (5 bases each). This CDR3 comprises 14 residues. In germline, CDR1 is LNHDA, CDR2 SQIVND (reference sequence). Trimming cost V 10 bases and J 0 bases, with 12 bases left between them. CDR3 region: CATSGRTNTGELFF. The DNA for the CDR3 is TGTGCCACCTCGGGGCGCACGAACACCGGGGAGCTGTTTTTT.

The chain recombines TRBV28 with TRBJ2-1, with D possibly matching TRBD2 (6 bases). Trimming stripped 7 bases from V and 5 bases from J, with 24 bases between. This CDR3 comprises 17 residues. Germline CDR1 reads MDHEN; CDR2 reads SYDVKM. CDR3 nucleotides: TGTGCCAGCAATTGGGGCCCCTTCGGCGGGACCGACAATGAGCAGTTCTTC. Amino acid sequence: CASNWGPFGGTDNEQFF.

The CDR3, as DNA: TGTGCCAGCAGTTACGGGGGAAAATACAATGAGCAGTTCTTC. Translation gives CASSYGGKYNEQFF. The genes are TRBV6-6 and TRBJ2-1; D could derive from TRBD1 or TRBD2 (5 bases each). V lost 2 bases, J lost 4 bases, and 9 bases lay in between. This CDR3 is 14 amino acids long. Germline lookup yields CDR1 MNHNY and CDR2 SVGAGI (reference sequence).

This clone was detected a few times. The DNA of the CDR3 is TGTGCCAGCAGTTACTCGATAGCTTACAATGAGCAGTTCTTC. Amino acids: CASSYSIAYNEQFF. V is TRBV6-5 and J is TRBJ2-1, with unresolved D. CDR1 and CDR2 from the germline V gene are MNHEY and SVGAGI. Trimming took 0 bases from V and 4 from J, leaving 7 bases between them. The CDR3 consists of 14 residues.

This clone was seen only a few times. J is TRBJ2-7 and V is TRBV21-1; the table names TRBD1, a call not compared with the DNA. TRBV21-1 counts as a pseudogene. The CDR3 runs to 18 residues. The CDR3 is CASSKRPDNRWHSYEQYF. In DNA form, the CDR3 reads TGTGCCAGCAGCAAAAGGCCTGACAACAGGTGGCACTCCTACGAGCAGTACTTC.

The V and J genes are TRBV7-2 and TRBJ2-3; 9 nucleotides line up with TRBD1. The germline V gene encodes CDR1 SGHTA and CDR2 FQGNSA. V gave up 5 bases and J gave up 7 bases; unmatched junction bases: 22. The CDR3 consists of 19 residues. CDR3 nucleotide sequence: TGTGCCAGCAGCACCCGGGACAGGGAAAGGGGCCTTGACATGAATACGCAGTATTTT. Translated, it gives CASSTRDRERGLDMNTQYF.